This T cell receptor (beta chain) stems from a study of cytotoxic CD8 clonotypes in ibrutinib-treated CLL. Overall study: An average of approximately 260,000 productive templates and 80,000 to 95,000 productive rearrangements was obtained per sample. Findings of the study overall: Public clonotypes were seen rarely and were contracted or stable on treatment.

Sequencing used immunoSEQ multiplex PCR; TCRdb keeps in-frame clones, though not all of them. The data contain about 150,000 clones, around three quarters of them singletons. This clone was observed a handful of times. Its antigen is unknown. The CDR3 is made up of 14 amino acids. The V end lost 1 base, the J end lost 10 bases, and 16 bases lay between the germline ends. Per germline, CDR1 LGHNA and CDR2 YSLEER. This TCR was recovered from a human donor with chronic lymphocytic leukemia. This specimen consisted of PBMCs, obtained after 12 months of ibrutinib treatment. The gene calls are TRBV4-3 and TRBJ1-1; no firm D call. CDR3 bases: TGCGCCAGCAGCCAAGGGAGAGGCAGGCCTGGAGCTTTCTTT. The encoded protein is CASSQGRGRPGAFF.